This record covers a single TCR beta chain. The data originate from a study of T-cell memory formation after mild COVID-19. The CDR3 loop spans 15 amino acids. Trimming removed 0 bases at V and 0 bases at J, with 7 bases between. The germline V gene has CDR1 SGHRS and CDR2 YFSETQ. From the 5' RACE reads, TCRdb called clonotypes with MiXCR, one entry per CDR3 protein. The sample has under 650,000 distinct CDR3 sequences, roughly 18% seen once. The chain couples TRBV5-1 to TRBJ1-5; D is uncertain. This receptor was identified in an adult woman who had mild COVID-19 (a few samples of this study predate the infection). Cell type and time point are not known. Sequencing was carried out using PBMCs or a T cell subset sorted from them (not recorded which). In DNA form, the CDR3 reads TGCGCCAGCAGCTTGGACGCGTATAGCAATCAGCCCCAGCATTTT. Its translation is CASSLDAYSNQPQHF.